Described below is a single TCR beta chain sequence and its context. As yet, its antigen is unknown. RNA transcripts gave rise to amplified TCR beta CDR3 regions. An initial round of RT-PCR targeting the TCR CDR3 relied on the HTBI primer set. TCRdb reprocessed the multiplex PCR reads via MiXCR and lists one record per CDR3 protein. The sample carries about 530,000 distinct CDR3 sequences, roughly a sixth recorded once. These data are taken from a study of T cells in Graves' hyperthyroidism and ophthalmopathy. V lost 10 bases, J lost 5 bases, and 8 bases stayed unmatched. The CDR3 length is 15 residues. The germline V gene encodes CDR1 MNHNS and CDR2 SASEGT. Diagnoses used clinical symptoms, serum thyroxine and TRAb, thyroid ultrasound and orbital computed tomography. Study-wide points: Before onset, ophthalmopathy was predicted by the model a median roughly 6.4 months earlier.

The chain has TRBV6-1 and TRBJ2-3, with 14 bases fitting TRBD2. This TCR was recovered from a woman in her late teens or twenties with Graves' ophthalmopathy. The source material was blood. The CDR3 spells CAIRRLAGGQDTQYF. CDR3 bases: TGTGCCATACGTCGACTAGCGGGGGGGCAAGATACGCAGTATTTT.